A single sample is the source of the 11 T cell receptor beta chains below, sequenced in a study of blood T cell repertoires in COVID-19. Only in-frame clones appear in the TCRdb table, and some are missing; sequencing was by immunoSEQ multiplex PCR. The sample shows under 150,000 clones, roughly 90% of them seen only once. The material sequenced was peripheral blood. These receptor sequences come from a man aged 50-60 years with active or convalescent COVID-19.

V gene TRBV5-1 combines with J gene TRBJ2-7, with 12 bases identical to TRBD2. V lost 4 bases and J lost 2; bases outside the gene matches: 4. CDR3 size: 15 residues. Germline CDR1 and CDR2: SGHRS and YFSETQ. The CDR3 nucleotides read TGCGCCAGCAGCGAGACTAGCGGGAGACCCTACGAGCAGTACTTC. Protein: CASSETSGRPYEQYF.

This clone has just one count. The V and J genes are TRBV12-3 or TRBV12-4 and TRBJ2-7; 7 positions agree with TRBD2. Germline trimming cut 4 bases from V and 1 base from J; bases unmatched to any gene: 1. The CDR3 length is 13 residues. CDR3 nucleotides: TGTGCCAGCAGTTGGGGGGGTTCCTACGAGCAGTACTTC. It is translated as CASSWGGSYEQYF.

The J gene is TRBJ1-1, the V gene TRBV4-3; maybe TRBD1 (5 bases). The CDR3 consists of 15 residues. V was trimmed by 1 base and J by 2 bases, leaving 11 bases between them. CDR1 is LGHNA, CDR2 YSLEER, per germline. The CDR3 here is CASSQVVGPNTEAFF. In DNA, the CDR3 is TGCGCCAGCAGCCAAGTCGTGGGGCCTAACACTGAAGCTTTCTTT.

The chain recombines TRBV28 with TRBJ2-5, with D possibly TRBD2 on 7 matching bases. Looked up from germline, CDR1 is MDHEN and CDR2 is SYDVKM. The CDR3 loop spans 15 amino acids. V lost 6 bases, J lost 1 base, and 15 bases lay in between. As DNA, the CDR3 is TGTGCCAGCAGCCGGTGGGGGGGGCCCCAAGAGACCCAGTACTTC. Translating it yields CASSRWGGPQETQYF.

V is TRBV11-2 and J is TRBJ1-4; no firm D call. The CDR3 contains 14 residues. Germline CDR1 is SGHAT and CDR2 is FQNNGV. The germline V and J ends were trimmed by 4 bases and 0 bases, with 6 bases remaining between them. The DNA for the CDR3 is TGTGCCAGCAGCTCAGCGGCAACTAATGAAAAACTGTTTTTT. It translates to CASSSAATNEKLFF.

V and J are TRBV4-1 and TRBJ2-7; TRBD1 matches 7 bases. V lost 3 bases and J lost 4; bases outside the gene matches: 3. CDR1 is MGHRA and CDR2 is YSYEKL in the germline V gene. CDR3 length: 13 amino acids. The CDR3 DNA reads TGCGCCAGCAGCCATCCCAGGGGGTACGAGCAGTACTTC. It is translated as CASSHPRGYEQYF.

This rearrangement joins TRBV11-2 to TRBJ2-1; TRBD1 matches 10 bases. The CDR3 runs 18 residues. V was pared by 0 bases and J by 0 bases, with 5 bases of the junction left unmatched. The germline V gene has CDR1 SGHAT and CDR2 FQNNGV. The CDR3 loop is CASSLEGTGAPSYNEQFF. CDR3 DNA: TGTGCCAGCAGCTTAGAGGGGACAGGGGCCCCCTCCTACAATGAGCAGTTCTTC.

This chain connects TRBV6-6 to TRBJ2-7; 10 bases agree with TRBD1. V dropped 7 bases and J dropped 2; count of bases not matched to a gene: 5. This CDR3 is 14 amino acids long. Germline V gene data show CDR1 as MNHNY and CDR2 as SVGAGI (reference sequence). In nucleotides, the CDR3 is TGTGCCAGCACGAGGGACAGGGGTCCCTACGAGCAGTACTTC. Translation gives CASTRDRGPYEQYF.

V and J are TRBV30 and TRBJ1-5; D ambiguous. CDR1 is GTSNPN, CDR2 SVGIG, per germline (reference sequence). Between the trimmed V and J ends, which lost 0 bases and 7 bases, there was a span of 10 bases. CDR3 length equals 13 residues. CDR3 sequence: CAWSVQNGQPQHF. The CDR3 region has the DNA TGTGCCTGGAGTGTACAGAATGGACAGCCCCAGCATTTT.

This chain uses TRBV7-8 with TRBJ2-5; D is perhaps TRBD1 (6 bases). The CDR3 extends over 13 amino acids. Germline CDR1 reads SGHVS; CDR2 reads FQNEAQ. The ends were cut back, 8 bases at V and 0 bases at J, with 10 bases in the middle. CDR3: CASLRTDQETQYF. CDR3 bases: TGTGCCAGCCTTAGGACAGACCAAGAGACCCAGTACTTC. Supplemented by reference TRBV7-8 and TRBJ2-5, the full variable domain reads GAGVSQSPRYKVAKRGQDVALRCDPISGHVSLFWYQQALGQGPEFLTYFQNEAQLDKSGLPSDRFFAERPEGSVSTLKIQRTQQEDSAVYLCASLRTDQETQYFGPGTRLLVL.

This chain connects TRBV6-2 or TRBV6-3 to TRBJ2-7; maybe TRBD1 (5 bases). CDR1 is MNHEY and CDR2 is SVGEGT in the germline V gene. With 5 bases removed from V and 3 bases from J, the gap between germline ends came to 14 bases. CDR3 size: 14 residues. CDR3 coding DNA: TGTGCCAGCAGTACAGGCCGAAACGTCTACGAGCAGTACTTC. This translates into CASSTGRNVYEQYF.